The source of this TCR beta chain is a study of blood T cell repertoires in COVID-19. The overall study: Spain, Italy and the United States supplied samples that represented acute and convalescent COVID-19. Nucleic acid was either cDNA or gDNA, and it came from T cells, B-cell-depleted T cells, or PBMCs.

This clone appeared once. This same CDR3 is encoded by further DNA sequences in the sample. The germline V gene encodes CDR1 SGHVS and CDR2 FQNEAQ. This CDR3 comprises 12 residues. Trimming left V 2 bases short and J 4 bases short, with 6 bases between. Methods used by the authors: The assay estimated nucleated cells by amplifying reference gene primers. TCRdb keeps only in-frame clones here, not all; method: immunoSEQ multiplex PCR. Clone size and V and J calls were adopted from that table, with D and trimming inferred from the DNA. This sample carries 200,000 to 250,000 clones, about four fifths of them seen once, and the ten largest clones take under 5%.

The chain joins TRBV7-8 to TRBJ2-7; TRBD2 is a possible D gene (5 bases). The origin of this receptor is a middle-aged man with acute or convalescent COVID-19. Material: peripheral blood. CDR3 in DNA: TGTGCCAGCAGCTTATCGGGATACGAGCAGTACTTC. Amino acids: CASSLSGYEQYF.